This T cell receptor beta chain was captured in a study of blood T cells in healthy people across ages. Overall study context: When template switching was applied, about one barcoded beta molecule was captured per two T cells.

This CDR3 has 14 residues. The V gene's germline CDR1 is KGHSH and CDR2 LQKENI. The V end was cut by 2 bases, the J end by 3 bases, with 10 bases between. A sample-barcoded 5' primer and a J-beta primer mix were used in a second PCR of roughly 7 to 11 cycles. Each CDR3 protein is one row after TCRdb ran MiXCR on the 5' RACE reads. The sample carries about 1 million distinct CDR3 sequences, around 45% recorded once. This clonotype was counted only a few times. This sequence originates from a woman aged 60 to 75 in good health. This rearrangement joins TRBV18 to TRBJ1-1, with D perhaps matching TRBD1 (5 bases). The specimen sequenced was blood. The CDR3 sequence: CASSPGVGDTEAFF. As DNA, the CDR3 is TGTGCCAGCTCACCAGGAGTGGGGGACACTGAAGCTTTCTTT.